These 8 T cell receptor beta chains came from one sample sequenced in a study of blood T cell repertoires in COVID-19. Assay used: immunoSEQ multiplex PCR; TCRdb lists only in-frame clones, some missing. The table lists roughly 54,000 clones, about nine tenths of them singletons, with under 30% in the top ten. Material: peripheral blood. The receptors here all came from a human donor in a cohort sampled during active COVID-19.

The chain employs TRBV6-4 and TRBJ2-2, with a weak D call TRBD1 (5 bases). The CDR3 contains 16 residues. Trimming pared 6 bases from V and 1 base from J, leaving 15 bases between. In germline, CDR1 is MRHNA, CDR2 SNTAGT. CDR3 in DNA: TGTGCCAGCAGCGCGACGGACATCAGGAACACCGGGGAGCTGTTTTTT. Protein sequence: CASSATDIRNTGELFF.

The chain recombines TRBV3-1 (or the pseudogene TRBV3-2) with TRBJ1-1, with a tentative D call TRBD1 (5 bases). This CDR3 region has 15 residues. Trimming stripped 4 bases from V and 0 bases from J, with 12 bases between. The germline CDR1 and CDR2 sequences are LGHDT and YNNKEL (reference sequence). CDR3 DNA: TGTGCCAGCAGCCCCAACAGGTGGATGAACACTGAAGCTTTCTTT. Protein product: CASSPNRWMNTEAFF.

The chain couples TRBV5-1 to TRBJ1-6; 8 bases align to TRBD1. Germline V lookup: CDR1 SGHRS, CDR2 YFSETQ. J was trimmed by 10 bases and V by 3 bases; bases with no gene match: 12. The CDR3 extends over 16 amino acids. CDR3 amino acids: CASSWQPTGEGSPLHF. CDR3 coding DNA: TGCGCCAGCAGCTGGCAACCGACAGGGGAGGGGTCACCCCTCCACTTT.

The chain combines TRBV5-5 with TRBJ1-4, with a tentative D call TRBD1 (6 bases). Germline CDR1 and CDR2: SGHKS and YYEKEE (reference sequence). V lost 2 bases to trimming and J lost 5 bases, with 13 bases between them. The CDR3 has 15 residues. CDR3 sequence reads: CASSFSGGPNEKLFF. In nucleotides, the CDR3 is TGTGCCAGCAGCTTTTCGGGGGGCCCCAATGAAAAACTGTTTTTT.

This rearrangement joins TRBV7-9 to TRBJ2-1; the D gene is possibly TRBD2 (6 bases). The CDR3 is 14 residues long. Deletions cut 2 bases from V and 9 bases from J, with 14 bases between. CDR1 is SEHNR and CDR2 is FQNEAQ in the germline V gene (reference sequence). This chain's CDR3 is CASSLRRGKGEQFF. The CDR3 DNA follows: TGTGCCAGCAGCTTACGGCGGGGAAAGGGTGAGCAGTTCTTC.

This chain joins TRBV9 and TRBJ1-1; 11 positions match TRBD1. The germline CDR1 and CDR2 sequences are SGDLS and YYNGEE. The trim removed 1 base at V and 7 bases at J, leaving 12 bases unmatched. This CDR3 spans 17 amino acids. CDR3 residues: CASSVQSGQGAMGEAFF. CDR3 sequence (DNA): TGTGCCAGCAGCGTACAATCAGGACAGGGGGCAATGGGTGAAGCTTTCTTT.

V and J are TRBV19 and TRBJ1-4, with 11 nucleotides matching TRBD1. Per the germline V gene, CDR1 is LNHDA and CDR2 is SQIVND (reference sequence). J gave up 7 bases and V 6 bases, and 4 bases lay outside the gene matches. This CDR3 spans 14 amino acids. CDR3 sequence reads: CASSTGQGAEKLFF. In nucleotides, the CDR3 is TGTGCCAGTAGCACCGGACAGGGGGCTGAAAAACTGTTTTTT.

The CDR3 sequence: CASGLGQGGSEAFF. In DNA, the CDR3 is TGTGCTAGTGGCCTGGGACAGGGGGGCTCTGAAGCTTTCTTT. The V call is TRBV12-5, the J call TRBJ1-1; TRBD1 aligns across 11 bases. The V segment lost 6 bases and the J segment 6 bases; nucleotides outside the gene matches: 6. This CDR3 spans 14 amino acids. Looked up from germline, CDR1 is LGHNT and CDR2 is FRNRAP. Full variable domain (missing parts from reference TRBV12-5 and TRBJ1-1): DARVTQTPRHKVTEMGQEVTMRCQPILGHNTVFWYRQTMMQGLELLAYFRNRAPLDDSGMPKDRFSAEMPDATLATLKIQPSEPRDSAVYFCASGLGQGGSEAFFGQGTRLTVV.